The 2 T cell receptor beta chains in this list originate from one sample, sequenced in a study of T-cell reconstitution after alpha-beta-depleted transplantation in children. Unique molecular identifiers were incorporated into the prepared TCRbeta library. One entry per CDR3 protein results from TCRdb running MiXCR on the PCR reads. Seen here are 670,000 or so distinct CDR3 sequences, over 10% observed once, and the top ten hold 0.75% to 0.85%. The specimen comprised PBMCs, sampled before TCRalphabeta/CD19-depleted stem cell transplant. These receptors were taken from a girl aged 2 to 10 with congenital amegakaryocytic thrombocytopenia, due to receive a stem cell transplant.

This clonotype has only a few counts. The V call is TRBV12-3 or TRBV12-4, the J call TRBJ1-3; maybe TRBD1 (6 bases). The CDR3 totals 13 residues. Trimming left V 6 bases short and J 6 bases short, with 12 bases between. CDR3 protein: CASRVRGLNTIYF. CDR3 coding DNA: TGTGCCAGCAGAGTCCGGGGGCTAAACACCATATATTTT.

The CDR3 here is CAWNSGTGAHEQYF. The CDR3 bases are TGTGCCTGGAATTCCGGGACAGGGGCCCACGAGCAGTACTTC. The rearrangement links TRBV30 to TRBJ2-7; TRBD1 agrees at 10 bases. Germline V lookup: CDR1 GTSNPN, CDR2 SVGIG (reference sequence). This CDR3 comprises 14 residues. V shed 4 bases and J 5 bases; nucleotides not matched to a gene: 8.